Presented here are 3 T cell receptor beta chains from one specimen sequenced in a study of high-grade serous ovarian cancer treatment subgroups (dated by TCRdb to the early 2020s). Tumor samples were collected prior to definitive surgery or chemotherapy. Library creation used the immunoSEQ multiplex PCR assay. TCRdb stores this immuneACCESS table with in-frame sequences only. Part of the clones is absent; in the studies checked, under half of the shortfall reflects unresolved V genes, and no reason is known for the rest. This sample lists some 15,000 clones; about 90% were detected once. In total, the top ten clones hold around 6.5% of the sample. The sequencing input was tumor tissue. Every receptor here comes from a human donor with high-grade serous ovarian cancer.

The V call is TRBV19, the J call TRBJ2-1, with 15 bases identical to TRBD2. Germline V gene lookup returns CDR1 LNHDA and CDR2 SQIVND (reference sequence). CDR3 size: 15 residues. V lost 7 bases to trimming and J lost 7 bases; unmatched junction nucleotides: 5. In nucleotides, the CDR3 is TGTGCCAGTACTACAGGACTAGCGGGGGGGAATGAGCAGTTCTTC. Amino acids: CASTTGLAGGNEQFF.

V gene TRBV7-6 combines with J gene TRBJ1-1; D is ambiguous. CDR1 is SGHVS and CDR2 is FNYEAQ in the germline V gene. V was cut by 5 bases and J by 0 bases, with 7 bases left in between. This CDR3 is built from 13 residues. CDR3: CASSPTLNTEAFF. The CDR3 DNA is TGTGCCAGCAGCCCCACACTGAACACTGAAGCTTTCTTT.

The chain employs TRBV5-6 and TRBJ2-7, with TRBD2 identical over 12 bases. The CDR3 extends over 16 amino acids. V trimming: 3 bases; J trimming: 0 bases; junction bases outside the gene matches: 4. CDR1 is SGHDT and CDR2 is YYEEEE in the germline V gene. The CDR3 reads CASSSMTSGGSYEQYF. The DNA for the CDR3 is TGTGCCAGCAGCTCTATGACTAGCGGGGGCTCCTACGAGCAGTACTTC.